This TCR beta chain was captured in a study of T cell responses to AZD1222 COVID-19 vaccine. Study details: Investigators merged groups given second doses at roughly 4 or roughly 12 weeks.

Sequencing was performed with immunoSEQ multiplex PCR; in TCRdb, only in-frame clones are kept and a portion is missing. The table shows 130,000 or so clones, with 70% to 90% occurring only once. The CDR3 runs 14 residues. The V end lost 4 bases, the J end lost 2 bases, and 11 bases lay between the germline ends. The germline CDR1 and CDR2 sequences are LGHDT and YNNKEL (reference sequence). The sample in question was peripheral blood, obtained on day 0 of AZD1222 vaccination. This TCR was sampled from an adult in good health. The V call is TRBV3-1 (or the pseudogene TRBV3-2), the J call TRBJ1-1, with D possibly TRBD1 on 6 matching bases. The CDR3 nucleotides are TGTGCCAGCAGCCTAGGGGGAAAAAACACTGAAGCTTTCTTT. It translates to CASSLGGKNTEAFF.